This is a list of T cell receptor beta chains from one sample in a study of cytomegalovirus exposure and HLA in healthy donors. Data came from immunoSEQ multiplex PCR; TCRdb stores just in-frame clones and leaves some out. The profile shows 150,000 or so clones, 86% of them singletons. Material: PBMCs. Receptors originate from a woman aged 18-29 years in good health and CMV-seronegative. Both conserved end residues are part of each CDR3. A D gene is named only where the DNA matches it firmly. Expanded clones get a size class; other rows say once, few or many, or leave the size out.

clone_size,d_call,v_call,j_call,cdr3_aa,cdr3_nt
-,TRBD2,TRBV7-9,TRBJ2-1,CASSLVRGGSLDEQFF,TGTGCCAGCAGCTTAGTAAGAGGCGGGAGCTTGGATGAGCAGTTCTTC
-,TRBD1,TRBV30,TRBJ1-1,CAWSVDRATEAFF,TGTGCCTGGAGTGTAGACAGGGCCACTGAAGCTTTCTTT
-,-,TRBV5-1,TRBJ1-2,CASSPRRYGYTF,TGCGCCAGCAGCCCCCGTAGATATGGCTACACCTTC
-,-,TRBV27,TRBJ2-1,CASSFGLNNEQFF,TGTGCCAGCAGTTTTGGACTCAACAATGAGCAGTTCTTC
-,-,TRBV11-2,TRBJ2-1,CASSLLGASSYNEQFF,TGTGCCAGCAGCTTACTAGGGGCTAGCTCCTACAATGAGCAGTTCTTC
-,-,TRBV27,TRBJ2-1,CASSLASAGFHNEQFF,TGTGCCAGCAGTTTGGCTAGCGCGGGCTTCCACAATGAGCAGTTCTTC
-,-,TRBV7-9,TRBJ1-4,CASSLTARGLANEKLFF,TGTGCCAGCAGCCTAACGGCCCGGGGGTTAGCTAATGAAAAACTGTTTTTT
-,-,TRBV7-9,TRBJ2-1,CASSLLPGIVHEQFF,TGTGCCAGCAGCTTACTGCCGGGTATAGTCCATGAGCAGTTCTTC
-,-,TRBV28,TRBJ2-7,CASSSTLAVSWHEQYF,TGTGCCAGCAGCTCCACTTTAGCGGTGAGCTGGCACGAGCAGTACTTC
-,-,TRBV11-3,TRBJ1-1,CASSLSRNTEAFF,TGTGCCAGCAGCCTTAGTCGGAACACTGAAGCTTTCTTT
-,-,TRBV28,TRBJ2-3,CASAPDTPSITDTQYF,TGTGCCAGCGCCCCGGACACCCCCTCGATCACAGATACGCAGTATTTT
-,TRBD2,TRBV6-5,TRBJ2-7,CASSYSKLAGVGQYF,TGTGCCAGCAGTTACTCGAAACTAGCGGGAGTAGGGCAGTACTTC
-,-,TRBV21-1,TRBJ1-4,CASSKSVTAASSNEKLFF,TGTGCCAGCAGCAAATCTGTGACAGCCGCTTCAAGTAATGAAAAACTGTTTTTT
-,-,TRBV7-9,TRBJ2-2,CASSFWIAGTGELFF,TGTGCCAGCAGCTTTTGGATAGCTGGCACCGGGGAGCTGTTTTTT
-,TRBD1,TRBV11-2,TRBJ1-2,CASSSLKGAEYGYTF,TGTGCCAGCAGCTCACTGAAGGGGGCCGAGTATGGCTACACCTTC
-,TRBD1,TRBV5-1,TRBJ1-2,CASSLGRGRGEGDGYTF,TGCGCCAGCAGCTTGGGCAGGGGGCGAGGAGAAGGCGATGGCTACACCTTC
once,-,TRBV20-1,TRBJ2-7,CSAERRDEQYF,TGCAGTGCTGAACGGAGGGACGAGCAGTACTTC
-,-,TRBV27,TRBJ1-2,CASSPRTDTVNYGYTF,TGTGCCAGCAGTCCCCGGACGGACACCGTTAACTATGGCTACACCTTC
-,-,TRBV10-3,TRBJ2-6,CAISGVWRMAGANVLTF,TGTGCCATCAGTGGGGTTTGGAGAATGGCCGGGGCCAACGTCCTGACTTTC
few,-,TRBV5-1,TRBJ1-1,CASRQRGNTEAFF,TGCGCCAGCAGGCAACGGGGTAACACTGAAGCTTTCTTT
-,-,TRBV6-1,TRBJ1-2,CASSGRAGHGYTF,TGTGCCAGCAGTGGGAGGGCAGGGCATGGCTACACCTTC
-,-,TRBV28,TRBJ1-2,CASIGGLGVRYGYTF,TGTGCCAGCATTGGGGGCTTGGGAGTACGCTATGGCTACACCTTC
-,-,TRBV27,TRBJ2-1,CASSLTRNEQFF,TGTGCCAGCAGTTTAACGCGCAATGAGCAGTTCTTC
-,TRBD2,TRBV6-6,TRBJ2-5,CASSYSTSGTETQYF,TGTGCCAGCAGTTACTCGACTAGCGGGACGGAGACCCAGTACTTC
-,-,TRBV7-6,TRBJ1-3,CASSLVPAAGVSGNTIYF,TGTGCCAGCAGCTTAGTACCGGCGGCAGGGGTGTCCGGAAACACCATATATTTT
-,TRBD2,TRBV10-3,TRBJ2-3,CAISSGLAGGRDADTQYF,TGTGCCATCAGTTCTGGACTAGCGGGGGGGCGTGACGCAGATACGCAGTATTTT
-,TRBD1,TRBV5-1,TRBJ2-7,CASSWTPGQGLNEQYF,TGCGCCAGCAGCTGGACGCCGGGACAGGGGCTCAACGAGCAGTACTTC
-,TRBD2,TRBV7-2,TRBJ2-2,CASSSLAGKSDTGELFF,TGTGCCAGCAGCTCTCTAGCGGGGAAATCGGACACCGGGGAGCTGTTTTTT
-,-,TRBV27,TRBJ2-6,CASSLSGANVLTF,TGTGCCAGCAGTCTCTCTGGGGCCAACGTCCTGACTTTC
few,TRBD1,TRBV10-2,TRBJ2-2,CASKRAGTADTGELFF,TGCGCCAGCAAGCGAGCCGGGACAGCGGACACCGGGGAGCTGTTTTTT
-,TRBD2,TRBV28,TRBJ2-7,CASSKGTSGRPYEQYF,TGTGCCAGCAGTAAGGGGACTAGCGGGAGGCCTTACGAGCAGTACTTC
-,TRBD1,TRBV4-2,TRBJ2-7,CASSQEGQGAYEQYF,TGTGCCAGCAGCCAAGAGGGTCAGGGGGCCTACGAGCAGTACTTC
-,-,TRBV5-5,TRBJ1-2,CASSLGVGYGYTF,TGTGCCAGCAGCTTGGGCGTCGGCTATGGCTACACCTTC
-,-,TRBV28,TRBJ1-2,CASSDSYGYTF,TGTGCCAGCAGCGACAGCTATGGCTACACCTTC
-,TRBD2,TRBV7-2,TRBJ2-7,CASSLGDYSREQYF,TGTGCCAGCAGCTTAGGGGACTACTCCCGCGAGCAGTACTTC
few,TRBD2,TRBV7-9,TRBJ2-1,CASSTSSGGPNEQFF,TGTGCCAGCAGCACATCTAGCGGGGGCCCCAATGAGCAGTTCTTC
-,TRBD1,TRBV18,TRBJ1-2,CASSLMGTESKLYGGYTF,TGTGCCAGCTCACTAATGGGGACAGAATCTAAGCTCTATGGAGGCTACACCTTC
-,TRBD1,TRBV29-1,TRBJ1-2,CSVEGAGGVESYGYTF,TGCAGCGTTGAAGGGGCAGGGGGAGTTGAAAGCTATGGCTACACCTTC
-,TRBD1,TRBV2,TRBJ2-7,CASSWDRDYEQYF,TGTGCCAGCAGCTGGGACAGGGACTACGAGCAGTACTTC
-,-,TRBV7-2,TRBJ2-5,CASSSGQQETQYF,TGTGCCAGCAGCTCCGGACAGCAAGAGACCCAGTACTTC
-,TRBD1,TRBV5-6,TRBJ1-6,CASSLTGGAHSPLHF,TGTGCCAGCAGCTTAACAGGGGGGGCTCATTCACCCCTCCACTTT
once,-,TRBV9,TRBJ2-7,CASSVGGSEYEQYF,TGTGCCAGCAGCGTAGGAGGTAGCGAGTACGAGCAGTACTTC
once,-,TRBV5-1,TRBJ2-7,CASSLGSSPHEQYF,TGCGCCAGCAGCTTGGGAAGTAGTCCCCACGAGCAGTACTTC
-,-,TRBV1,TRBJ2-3,CTSSQSSGQDTQYF,TGCACCAGCAGCCAGTCTAGCGGTCAAGATACGCAGTATTTT
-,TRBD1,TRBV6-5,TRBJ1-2,CASSYSDRVYGYTF,TGTGCCAGCAGTTACTCGGACAGGGTCTATGGCTACACCTTC
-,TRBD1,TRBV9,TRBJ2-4,CASSVGGGNQYF,TGTGCCAGCAGCGTAGGAGGGGGCAATCAGTACTTC
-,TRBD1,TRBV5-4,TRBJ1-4,CAAQGATNEKLFF,TGTGCCGCACAGGGGGCAACTAATGAAAAACTGTTTTTT
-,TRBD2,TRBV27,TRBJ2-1,CASTPPGGRFYNEQFF,TGTGCCAGCACTCCCCCGGGCGGGAGGTTCTACAATGAGCAGTTCTTC
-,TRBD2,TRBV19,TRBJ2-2,CASRLAGVTGELFF,TGTGCCAGCAGACTAGCGGGAGTTACCGGGGAGCTGTTTTTT